The T cell receptor (beta chain) under discussion was sequenced for a study of glioma-infiltrating T cells. Overall study results and limits: Tissue-blood divergence was below expectation in non-neoplastic patients, above in gliomas. Only very few CDR3 sequences appeared in both tissue and blood.

The CDR3 totals 16 residues. J gave up 5 bases and V 0 bases, and 7 bases lay outside the gene matches. Germline assignment: CDR1 LGHDT and CDR2 YNNKEL (reference sequence). TCR alpha and beta CDR3 regions were amplified from RNA using iRepertoire nested multiplex PCR. For one-step reverse transcription and amplification, 100-400 ng of tissue mRNA or PBMC total RNA was used. Each CDR3 protein is one row after TCRdb ran MiXCR on the multiplex PCR reads. The sample has around 100,000 distinct CDR3 sequences, around 29% seen once; the top ten hold 44%. Turning to this clonotype: Its antigen is not known.

The sample was glioma tissue, nonneoplastic brain tissue, or PBMCs (not recorded which). This receptor was identified in a human donor with low-grade glioma or glioblastoma, undergoing nonglioma brain surgery, or in good health (not recorded which). V gene TRBV3-1 combines with J gene TRBJ2-5; 9 bases are a match to TRBD2. CDR3: CASSQEASGDRETQYF. The CDR3 DNA reads as TGTGCCAGCAGCCAAGAAGCTAGCGGGGATCGGGAGACCCAGTACTTC.